This passage covers 13 T cell receptor beta chains from one sample sequenced in a study of neurological immune-mediated disorders (dated by TCRdb to about 2019). The library was produced with 5' RACE. Sequencing relied on an Illumina HiSeq 2500. TCRdb applied fastp at Q25 and MiXCR to the public reads, then kept only in-frame beta chains. Merged by CDR3 protein, the rows form single entries marked with the most common genes and DNA. The sample has 25,000 to 35,000 distinct CDR3 sequences on record, 12% of them singletons. The top ten clones comprise about 5.8% of the sample. Sequenced sample: PBMCs. The receptors shown here come from a woman aged 55-70 years in good health.

This clonotype came up many times. The chain couples TRBV5-1 to TRBJ2-5, with a tentative D call TRBD2 (6 bases). With 2 bases removed from V and 5 bases from J, the gap between germline ends came to 22 bases. The CDR3 is 17 amino acids. Germline V gene sequence: CDR1 SGHRS, CDR2 YFSETQ. The CDR3 spells CASSFLIGLPGGETQYF. Written as DNA, the CDR3 is TGCGCCAGCAGCTTCCTTATCGGACTACCCGGAGGGGAGACCCAGTACTTC. Drawing the rest from reference TRBV5-1 and TRBJ2-5, the complete variable domain is KAGVTQTPRYLIKTRGQQVTLSCSPISGHRSVSWYQQTPGQGLQFLFEYFSETQRNKGNFPGRFSGRQFSNSRSEMNVSTLELGDSALYLCASSFLIGLPGGETQYFGPGTRLLVL.

V is TRBV29-1 and J is TRBJ1-3; 12 nucleotides match TRBD1. Per the germline V gene, CDR1 is SQVTM and CDR2 is ANQGSEA. The CDR3 has 14 residues. The chain's CDR3 is CVRGTGGYENTIYF. The CDR3 bases are TGCGTCCGAGGGACAGGGGGCTATGAAAACACCATATATTTT.

This clonotype was found many times. J is TRBJ2-1 and V is TRBV4-3; 11 nucleotides align to TRBD1. CDR1 and CDR2 (germline): LGHNA, YSLEER. This CDR3 has 15 residues. The junction had 6 bases not matched to a gene; V was cut back by 4 bases and J by 7 bases. The CDR3 spells CASSPGQGAGNEQFF. CDR3 sequence (DNA): TGCGCCAGCAGCCCTGGACAGGGGGCTGGGAATGAGCAGTTCTTC.

This clonotype was seen just once. The J gene is TRBJ1-2, the V gene TRBV18; 7 bases align to TRBD1. CDR1 is KGHSH and CDR2 is LQKENI in the germline V gene. This CDR3 has 13 residues. Germline trimming cut 6 bases from V and 0 bases from J; bases unmatched to any gene: 1. The CDR3 here is CASSDRTNYGYTF. In DNA, the CDR3 is TGTGCCAGCTCGGACAGGACTAACTATGGCTACACCTTC.

There are many counts of this clonotype. This chain connects TRBV12-3 or TRBV12-4 to TRBJ1-2; D is unresolved. This CDR3 has 15 amino acids. V gave up 0 bases and J gave up 7 bases, with 15 bases separating them. CDR3 loop: CASSLAGRPEGGYTF. The CDR3 coding sequence is TGTGCCAGCAGTTTAGCGGGAAGACCCGAGGGTGGCTACACCTTC.

This clonotype was seen ten or more times. The chain employs TRBV20-1 and TRBJ2-3, with D unresolved. Between the trimmed V and J ends, which lost 5 bases and 4 bases, there was a span of 10 bases. Germline loops: CDR1 DFQATT, CDR2 SNEGSKA (reference sequence). The CDR3 is 12 amino acids. This chain's CDR3 is CSAPRVSDTQYF. CDR3 DNA: TGCAGTGCTCCTAGGGTGTCAGATACGCAGTATTTT.

This clonotype has ten or more counts. The V gene is TRBV27, the J gene TRBJ1-5; D call uncertain. This CDR3 is built from 13 residues. Per the germline V gene, CDR1 is MNHEY and CDR2 is SMNVEV (reference sequence). Trimming pared 6 bases from V and 6 bases from J, leaving 12 bases between. CDR3 DNA: TGTGCCAGCAGCCTTTCCCCGGGTCAGCCCCAGCATTTT. This sequence encodes CASSLSPGQPQHF.

About this clonotype: A read error may be the cause here, since a much bigger clone is one base away. This CDR3 fails to terminate in the conserved phenylalanine or tryptophan, so it likely reflects a read error. The chain recombines TRBV5-6 with TRBJ1-1; possible D gene TRBD1, 6 bases. CDR3 length: 15 residues. Germline V gene sequence: CDR1 SGHDT, CDR2 YYEEEE. V lost 0 bases and J lost 3, with 12 bases in between. CDR3 in DNA: TGTGCCAGCAGCTTGGGTCCAGGGGAGTACACTGAAGCTTTCTGT. This sequence encodes CASSLGPGEYTEAFC.

This clonotype occurred many times. This rearrangement joins TRBV3-1 to TRBJ2-2, with 7 bases lining up with TRBD2. This CDR3 has 13 amino acids. The V segment lost 6 bases and the J segment 5 bases; nucleotides outside the gene matches: 3. Germline-derived CDR1 and CDR2 are LGHDT and YNNKEL (reference sequence). The CDR3 region is CASRRETTGELFF. In DNA form, the CDR3 reads TGTGCCAGCAGGCGGGAGACGACCGGGGAGCTGTTTTTT.

This clonotype was counted ten times or more. The V call is TRBV6-5, the J call TRBJ2-7; TRBD1 matches 9 bases. V lost 6 bases, J lost 9 bases, and 12 bases stayed unmatched. The CDR3 runs 14 residues. CDR1 and CDR2 (germline): MNHEY, SVGAGI. The CDR3: CASSWSRDRDRQYF. The DNA for the CDR3 is TGTGCCAGCAGCTGGTCCCGGGACAGGGACCGGCAGTACTTC.

The table lists this clonotype with a few counts. It may be a read error: a sequence one base away is much more abundant. The chain uses TRBV12-3 or TRBV12-4 and TRBJ2-3, with D unresolved. CDR3 length: 13 residues. In nucleotides, the CDR3 is TGTGCCAGCAGTATGAGCCCCGAAGATATGCAGTATTTT. It encodes CASSMSPEDMQYF.

With respect to this clonotype: A much bigger clone sits one base away, suggesting this may be a read error. Since no conserved phenylalanine or tryptophan closes the CDR3, a read error is the likely cause. V gene TRBV3-1 combines with J gene TRBJ2-1; 7 nucleotides match TRBD1. V lost 4 bases and J lost 10; bases outside the gene matches: 7. The germline V gene encodes CDR1 LGHDT and CDR2 YNNKEL (reference sequence). The CDR3 extends over 13 amino acids. CDR3 nucleotide sequence: TGTGCCAGCAGCCTCTACAGGGGATGGGAGCAGTTCTTA. Residues: CASSLYRGWEQFL.

This clonotype was counted many times. The gene calls are TRBV9 and TRBJ2-3; TRBD2 matches 9 bases. V was pared by 4 bases and J by 2 bases, with 8 bases of the junction left unmatched. This CDR3 spans 16 amino acids. In germline, CDR1 is SGDLS, CDR2 YYNGEE. CDR3 sequence (DNA): TGTGCCAGCAGCTTCCTAGCGGGGCCGGACACAGATACGCAGTATTTT. Translating gives CASSFLAGPDTDTQYF.